This T cell receptor (beta chain) originates from a study of blood T cell repertoires in COVID-19 (dated by TCRdb to 2019 to 2021). Looking at the study overall: The collaborator samples originated in the United States, Italy and Spain and spanned the acute and convalescent phases of COVID-19. The material from the prospective study consisted of cDNA or gDNA derived from T cells, B-cell-depleted T cells, or PBMCs. The dataset comprised deeply sampled blood TCRbeta repertoires from subjects exposed to, actively infected with, or recovered from COVID-19. The repertoires were released in a freely available public database intended as a resource for research on the immune response to SARS-CoV-2. The samples were drawn from the first 160 participants of the ongoing ImmuneRACE study and from 1,254 subjects provided by 6 global collaborators. Nearly every sample came with metadata listing a de-identified subject ID, COVID-19 status, age in years and sex. Where HLA class I and class II types were available, the types were taken from metadata supplied by the sample provider, not from assay-based typing.

This clone was seen a few times. Its antigen is unknown. No much larger clone is present one base from it, and per-base qualities are unavailable. Summary of the overall study and its limitations: Clinical and demographic metadata were provided uncurated, with the amount varying by source and participant.

The collaborating institutions used their own protocols to collect whole blood in K2EDTA tubes. For TCRbeta analysis, collaborators shipped samples in one of three forms: frozen whole blood, isolated PBMCs, or DNA extracted from either of those sample types. From the germline V gene (reference sequence), CDR1 is SEHNR and CDR2 is FQNEAQ. V and J lose 6 bases and 3 bases, and a span of 18 bases separates them. The CDR3 numbers 16 residues from cysteine through phenylalanine. Of the read, only the CDR3 DNA is kept; its 48 bases are in frame from base 1. TCRbeta CDR3 regions were amplified from genomic DNA by means of the immunoSEQ Assay, a bias-controlled multiplex PCR. The authors' pipeline ran thus. Within the assay, amplification of reference gene primers was used to estimate how many nucleated cells each sample contained. To quantify the absolute abundance of each unique TCRbeta CDR3 rearrangement, sequence reads were collapsed and filtered. For each sample, productive Simpson clonality was calculated as the square root of Simpson's diversity index across productive rearrangements. TCRdb took this table from immuneACCESS and kept in-frame rearrangements with V and J called. Such tables lack part of the clones; where checked against another copy, unresolved V genes explain under half of the gap, and the rest is unexplained. Clone size and V and J calls were adopted from that table, with D and trimming inferred from the DNA. In all, the sample holds about 200,000 clones, and roughly 80% of those were seen once. About 10% of the sample rests with the top ten.

Sequences were obtained from peripheral blood. The V and J genes are TRBV7-9 and TRBJ1-3; confidence is insufficient to name the D gene. The clonotype originates from a woman aged 80 or over with acute or convalescent COVID-19. The DNA sequence is TGTGCCAGCAGTTTCGAGGGAGGCCTGGGTGGAAACACCATATATTTT. Its translation is CASSFEGGLGGNTIYF.